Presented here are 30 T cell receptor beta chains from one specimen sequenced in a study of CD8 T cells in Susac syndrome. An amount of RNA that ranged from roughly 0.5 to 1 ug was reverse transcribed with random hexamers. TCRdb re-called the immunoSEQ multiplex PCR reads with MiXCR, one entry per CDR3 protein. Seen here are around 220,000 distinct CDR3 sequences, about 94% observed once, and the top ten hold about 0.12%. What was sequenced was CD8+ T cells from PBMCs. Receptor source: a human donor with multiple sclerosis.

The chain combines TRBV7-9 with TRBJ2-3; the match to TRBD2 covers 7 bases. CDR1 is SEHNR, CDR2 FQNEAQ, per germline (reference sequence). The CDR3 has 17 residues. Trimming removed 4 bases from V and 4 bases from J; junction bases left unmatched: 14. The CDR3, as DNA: TGTGCCAGCAGCTCGGGCTGGAGATTTGGGGGGGCAGATACGCAGTATTTT. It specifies CASSSGWRFGGADTQYF.

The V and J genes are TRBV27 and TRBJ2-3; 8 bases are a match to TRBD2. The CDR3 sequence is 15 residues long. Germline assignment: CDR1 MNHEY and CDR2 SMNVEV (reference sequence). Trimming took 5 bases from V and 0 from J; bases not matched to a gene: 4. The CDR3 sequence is CASSLSGVSTDTQYF. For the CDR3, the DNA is TGTGCCAGCAGTCTTAGCGGGGTTAGCACAGATACGCAGTATTTT.

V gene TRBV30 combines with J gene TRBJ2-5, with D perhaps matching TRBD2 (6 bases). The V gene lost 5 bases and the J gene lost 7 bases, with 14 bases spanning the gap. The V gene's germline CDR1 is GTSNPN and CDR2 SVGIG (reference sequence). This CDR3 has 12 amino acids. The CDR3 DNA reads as TGTGCCTGGGGTACACTGCGGGGGACCCAGTACTTC. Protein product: CAWGTLRGTQYF.

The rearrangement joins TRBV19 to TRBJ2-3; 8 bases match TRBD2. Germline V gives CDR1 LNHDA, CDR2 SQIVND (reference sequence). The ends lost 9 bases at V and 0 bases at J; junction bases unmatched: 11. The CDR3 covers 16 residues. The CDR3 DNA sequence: TGTGCCAGCGGCCAAACACTAGCGGAAAGCACAGATACGCAGTATTTT. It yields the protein CASGQTLAESTDTQYF. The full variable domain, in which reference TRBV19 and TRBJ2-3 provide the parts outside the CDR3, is DGGITQSPKYLFRKEGQNVTLSCEQNLNHDAMYWYRQDPGQGLRLIYYSQIVNDFQKGDIAEGYSVSREKKESFPLTVTSAQKNPTAFYLCASGQTLAESTDTQYFGPGTRLTVL.

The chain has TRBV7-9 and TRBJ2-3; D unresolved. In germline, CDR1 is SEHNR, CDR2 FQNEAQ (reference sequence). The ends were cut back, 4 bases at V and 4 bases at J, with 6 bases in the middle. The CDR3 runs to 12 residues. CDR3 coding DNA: TGTGCCAGCAGCTCACAGTCAGATACGCAGTATTTT. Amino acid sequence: CASSSQSDTQYF.

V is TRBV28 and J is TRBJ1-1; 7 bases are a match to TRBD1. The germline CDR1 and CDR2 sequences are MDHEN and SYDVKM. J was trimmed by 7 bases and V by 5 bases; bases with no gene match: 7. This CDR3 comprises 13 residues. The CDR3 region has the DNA TGTGCCAGCAGTCCCAAACAGGGGAATGAAGCTTTCTTT. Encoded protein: CASSPKQGNEAFF. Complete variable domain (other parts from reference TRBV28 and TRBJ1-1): DVKVTQSSRYLVKRTGEKVFLECVQDMDHENMFWYRQDPGLGLRLIYFSYDVKMKEKGDIPEGYSVSREKKERFSLILESASTNQTSMYLCASSPKQGNEAFFGQGTRLTVV.

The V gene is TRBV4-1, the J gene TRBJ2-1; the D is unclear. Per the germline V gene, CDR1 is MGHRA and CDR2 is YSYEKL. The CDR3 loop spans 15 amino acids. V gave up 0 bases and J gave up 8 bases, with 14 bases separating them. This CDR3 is CASSQEAEYNDEQFF. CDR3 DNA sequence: TGCGCCAGCAGCCAAGAGGCAGAATACAATGATGAGCAGTTCTTC.

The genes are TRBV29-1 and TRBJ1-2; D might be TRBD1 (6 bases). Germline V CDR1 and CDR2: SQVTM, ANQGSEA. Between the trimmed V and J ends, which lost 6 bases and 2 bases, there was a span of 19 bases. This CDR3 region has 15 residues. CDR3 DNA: TGCAGCGTCGGTAAACCGGACAGTGGAAACTATGGCTACACCTTC. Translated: CSVGKPDSGNYGYTF.

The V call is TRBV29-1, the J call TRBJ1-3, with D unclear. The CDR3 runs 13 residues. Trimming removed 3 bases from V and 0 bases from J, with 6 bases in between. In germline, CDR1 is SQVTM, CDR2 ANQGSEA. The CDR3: CSVEDFSGNTIYF. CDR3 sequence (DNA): TGCAGCGTTGAGGACTTCTCTGGAAACACCATATATTTT.

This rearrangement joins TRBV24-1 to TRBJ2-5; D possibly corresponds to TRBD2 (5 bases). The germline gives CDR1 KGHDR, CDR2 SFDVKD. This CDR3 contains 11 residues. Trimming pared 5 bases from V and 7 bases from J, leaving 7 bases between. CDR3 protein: CATSARGTQYF. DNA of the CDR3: TGTGCCACCAGTGCCCGGGGGACCCAGTACTTC.

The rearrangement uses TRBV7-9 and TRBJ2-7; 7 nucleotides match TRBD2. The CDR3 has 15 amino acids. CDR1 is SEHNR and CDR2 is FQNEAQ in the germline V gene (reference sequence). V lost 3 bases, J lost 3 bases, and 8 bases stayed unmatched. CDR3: CASSFTGGTGYEQYF. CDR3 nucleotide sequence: TGTGCCAGCAGCTTTACCGGGGGGACCGGCTACGAGCAGTACTTC.

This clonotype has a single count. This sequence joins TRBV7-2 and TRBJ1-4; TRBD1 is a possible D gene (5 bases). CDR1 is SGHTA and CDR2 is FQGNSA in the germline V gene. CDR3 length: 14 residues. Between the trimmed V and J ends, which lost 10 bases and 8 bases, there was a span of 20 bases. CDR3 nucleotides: TGTGCCACCCTAGGGGCGGGGAGTCGGGAAAAACTGTTTTTT. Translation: CATLGAGSREKLFF.

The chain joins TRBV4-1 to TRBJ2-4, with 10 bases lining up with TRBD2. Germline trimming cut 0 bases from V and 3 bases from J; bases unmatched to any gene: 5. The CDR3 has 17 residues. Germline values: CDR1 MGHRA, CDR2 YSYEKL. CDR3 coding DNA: TGCGCCAGCAGCCAAGATCCAAGCGGGGGGGTCAAAAACATTCAGTACTTC. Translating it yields CASSQDPSGGVKNIQYF.

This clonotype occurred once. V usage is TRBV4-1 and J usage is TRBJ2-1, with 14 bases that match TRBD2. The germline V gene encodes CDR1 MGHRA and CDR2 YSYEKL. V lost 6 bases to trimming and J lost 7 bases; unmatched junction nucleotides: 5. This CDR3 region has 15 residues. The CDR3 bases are TGCGCCAGCAGTTGGACTAGCGGGAGGTCGAATGAGCAGTTCTTC. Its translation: CASSWTSGRSNEQFF.

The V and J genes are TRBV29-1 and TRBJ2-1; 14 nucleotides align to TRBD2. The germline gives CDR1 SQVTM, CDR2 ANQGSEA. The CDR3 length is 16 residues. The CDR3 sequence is CSYAGTSGSSYNEQFF. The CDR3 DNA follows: TGCAGTTATGCGGGGACTAGCGGGAGTTCATACAATGAGCAGTTCTTC.

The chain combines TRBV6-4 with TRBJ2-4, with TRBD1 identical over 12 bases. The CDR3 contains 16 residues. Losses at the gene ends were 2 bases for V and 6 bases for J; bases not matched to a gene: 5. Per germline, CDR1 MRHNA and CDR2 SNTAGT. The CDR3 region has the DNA TGTGCCAGCAGTGACGGGGACAGGGGGCGGTTAAACATTCAGTACTTC. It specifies CASSDGDRGRLNIQYF.

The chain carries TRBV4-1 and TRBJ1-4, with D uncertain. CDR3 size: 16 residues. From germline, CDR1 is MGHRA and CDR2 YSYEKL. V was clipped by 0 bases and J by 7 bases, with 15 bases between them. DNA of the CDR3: TGCGCCAGCAGCCAAGAAAAGAGCAGCGTGGGTGAAAAACTGTTTTTT. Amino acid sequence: CASSQEKSSVGEKLFF.

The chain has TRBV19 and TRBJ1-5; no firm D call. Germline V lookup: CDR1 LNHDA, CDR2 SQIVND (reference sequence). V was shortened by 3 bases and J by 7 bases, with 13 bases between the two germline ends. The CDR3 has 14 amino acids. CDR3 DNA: TGTGCCAGTAGTATGGACCTTGGTAAGCAGCCCCAGCATTTT. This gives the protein CASSMDLGKQPQHF.

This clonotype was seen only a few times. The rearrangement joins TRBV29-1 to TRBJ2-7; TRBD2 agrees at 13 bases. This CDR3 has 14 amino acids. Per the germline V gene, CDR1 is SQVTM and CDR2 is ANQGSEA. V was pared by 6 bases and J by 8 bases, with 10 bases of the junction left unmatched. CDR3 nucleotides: TGCAGCGTCGAAACCGGGACTAGCGGGAACAAGCAGTACTTC. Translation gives CSVETGTSGNKQYF.

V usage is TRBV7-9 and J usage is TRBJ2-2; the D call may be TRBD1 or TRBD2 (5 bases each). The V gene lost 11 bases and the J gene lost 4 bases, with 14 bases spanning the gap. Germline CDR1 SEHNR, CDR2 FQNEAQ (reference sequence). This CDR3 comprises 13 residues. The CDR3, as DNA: TGTGCCGAGGGGAACGGGGCCACCGGGGAGCTGTTTTTT. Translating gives CAEGNGATGELFF.

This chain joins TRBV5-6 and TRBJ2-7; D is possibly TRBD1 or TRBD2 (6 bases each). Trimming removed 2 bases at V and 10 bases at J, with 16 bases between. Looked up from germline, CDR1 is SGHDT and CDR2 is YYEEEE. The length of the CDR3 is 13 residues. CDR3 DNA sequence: TGTGCCAGCAGCTTCCAGCGGATCGGGGGCCAGTACTTC. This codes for CASSFQRIGGQYF.

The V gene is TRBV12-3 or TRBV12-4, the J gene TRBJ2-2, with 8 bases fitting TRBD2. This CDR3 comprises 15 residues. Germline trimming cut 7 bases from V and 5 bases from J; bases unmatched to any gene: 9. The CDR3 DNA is TGTGCCAGCACCCCCCTAGCGGGCGTTACCGGGGAGCTGTTTTTT. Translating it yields CASTPLAGVTGELFF.

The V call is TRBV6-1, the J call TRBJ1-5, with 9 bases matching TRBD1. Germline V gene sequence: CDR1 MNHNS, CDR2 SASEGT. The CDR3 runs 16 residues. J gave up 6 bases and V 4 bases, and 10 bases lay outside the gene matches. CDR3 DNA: TGTGCCAGCAGTGGCGATACTACAGGGGGCTTTCAGCCCCAGCATTTT. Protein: CASSGDTTGGFQPQHF.

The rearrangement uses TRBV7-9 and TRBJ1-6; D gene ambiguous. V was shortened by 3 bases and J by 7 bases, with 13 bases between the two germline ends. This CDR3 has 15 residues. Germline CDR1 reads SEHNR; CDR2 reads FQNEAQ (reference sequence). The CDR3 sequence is CASSFTMGLNSPLHF. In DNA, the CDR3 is TGTGCCAGCAGCTTCACCATGGGTCTGAATTCACCCCTCCACTTT.

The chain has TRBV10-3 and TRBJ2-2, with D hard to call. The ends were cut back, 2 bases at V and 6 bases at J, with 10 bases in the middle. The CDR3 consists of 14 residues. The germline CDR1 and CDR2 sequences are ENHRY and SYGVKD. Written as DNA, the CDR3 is TGTGCCATCAGTGAGACCAACTCCGCCGGGGAGCTGTTTTTT. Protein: CAISETNSAGELFF.

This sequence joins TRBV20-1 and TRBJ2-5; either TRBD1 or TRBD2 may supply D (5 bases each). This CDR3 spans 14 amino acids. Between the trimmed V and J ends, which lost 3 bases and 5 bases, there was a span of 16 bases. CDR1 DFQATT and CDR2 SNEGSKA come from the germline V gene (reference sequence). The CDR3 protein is CSASPSSWGETQYF. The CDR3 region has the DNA TGCAGTGCTAGTCCATCTAGCTGGGGGGAGACCCAGTACTTC.

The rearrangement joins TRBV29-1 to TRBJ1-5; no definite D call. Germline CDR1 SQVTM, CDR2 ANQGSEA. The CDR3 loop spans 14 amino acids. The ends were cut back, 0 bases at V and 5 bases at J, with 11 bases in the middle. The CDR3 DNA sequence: TGCAGCGTTGAAGAGGAGGGTATCGATCAGCCCCAGCATTTT. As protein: CSVEEEGIDQPQHF.

DNA of the CDR3: TGCAGCGTCCCTCTCGCCCGCCACCCGTTTGAAGCTTTCTTT. This codes for CSVPLARHPFEAFF. V gene TRBV29-1 combines with J gene TRBJ1-1; D is unclear. The germline V gene encodes CDR1 SQVTM and CDR2 ANQGSEA. V was shortened by 6 bases and J by 7 bases, with 21 bases between the two germline ends. CDR3 length equals 14 residues.

In DNA form, the CDR3 reads TGTGCCAGCAGCTCGATGGACAGGGGGCATGGCTACACCTTC. Its protein is CASSSMDRGHGYTF. V and J are TRBV7-9 and TRBJ1-2; the match to TRBD1 covers 11 bases. Germline trimming cut 4 bases from V and 6 bases from J; bases unmatched to any gene: 4. The CDR3 has 14 residues. From germline, CDR1 is SEHNR and CDR2 FQNEAQ (reference sequence).

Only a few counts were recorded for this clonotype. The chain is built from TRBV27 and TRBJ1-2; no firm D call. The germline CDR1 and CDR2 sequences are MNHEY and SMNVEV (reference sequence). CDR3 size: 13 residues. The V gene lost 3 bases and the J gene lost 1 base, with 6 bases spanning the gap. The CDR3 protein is CASSFGLNYGYTF. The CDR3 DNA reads TGTGCCAGCAGTTTTGGCCTTAACTATGGCTACACCTTC.